This T cell receptor beta chain derives from a study of T cell responses to AZD1222 COVID-19 vaccine. Study outcomes and limitations: All repertoire sampling was performed exclusively after the peak T cell response.

Trimming left V 5 bases short and J 4 bases short, with 17 bases between. The CDR3 has 15 residues. From germline, CDR1 is LNHDA and CDR2 SQIVND (reference sequence). There are a few counts of this clone. Its specificity is not known. Generated by immunoSEQ multiplex PCR, the TCRdb table keeps only in-frame clones and is missing some. The data contain 130,000 to 150,000 clones, around 88% of them singletons. This sequence originates from an adult in good health. The input for sequencing was peripheral blood, taken on day 0 of AZD1222 vaccination. The rearrangement links TRBV19 to TRBJ1-1; D perhaps matches TRBD1 (6 bases). CDR3: CASSFGVGAGTEAFF. The DNA for the CDR3 is TGTGCCAGTAGTTTCGGCGTGGGGGCGGGCACTGAAGCTTTCTTT.